These 20 T cell receptor beta chains were all obtained from the same sample, sequenced in a study of blood T cell repertoires in COVID-19. Repertoires were generated with immunoSEQ multiplex PCR, while TCRdb's copy carries only in-frame clones and drops some. This sample has a few hundred thousand clones; 75% to 85% occur once, and the top ten carry 4.3%. The sequenced sample was PBMCs or T cells enriched from blood (not recorded which). The receptor source for this set is a man aged 25 to 45 with acute COVID-19.

The chain combines TRBV6-1 with TRBJ2-7, with D tentatively TRBD2 (6 bases). V lost 3 bases to trimming and J lost 11 bases, with 11 bases between them. This CDR3 comprises 11 residues. CDR1 MNHNS and CDR2 SASEGT come from the germline V gene. Here the CDR3 DNA reads TGTGCCAGCAGTGAGGGAGGAGGAAAGTACTTC. Amino acid sequence: CASSEGGGKYF.

The CDR3 loop reads CASRKLGQRNYGYTF. CDR3 DNA sequence: TGTGCCAGTCGTAAACTGGGACAGCGGAACTATGGCTACACCTTC. V and J are TRBV19 and TRBJ1-2; 7 bases match TRBD1. This CDR3 spans 15 amino acids. V lost 8 bases to trimming and J lost 2 bases; unmatched junction nucleotides: 11. The V gene's germline CDR1 is LNHDA and CDR2 SQIVND (reference sequence).

The rearrangement links TRBV5-1 to TRBJ2-3; D is possibly TRBD2 (5 bases). The CDR3 is made up of 14 amino acids. The V end lost 2 bases, the J end lost 2 bases, and 9 bases lay between the germline ends. Germline CDR1 reads SGHRS; CDR2 reads YFSETQ. CDR3: CASSFGLHTDTQYF. The CDR3 DNA reads as TGCGCCAGCAGCTTCGGACTTCACACAGATACGCAGTATTTT.

The chain couples TRBV18 to TRBJ1-2, with D possibly matching TRBD1 (6 bases). The CDR3 is made up of 14 amino acids. Trimming pared 1 base from V and 7 bases from J, leaving 13 bases between. Germline V gene sequence: CDR1 KGHSH, CDR2 LQKENI. The CDR3 protein is CASSPLPGDAGYTF. In nucleotides, the CDR3 is TGTGCCAGCTCACCACTCCCAGGGGACGCTGGCTACACCTTC.

The genes are TRBV4-1 and TRBJ2-5; tentative D call: TRBD1 (5 bases). The CDR3 contains 16 residues. Germline CDR1 and CDR2: MGHRA and YSYEKL. The V and J ends lost 4 bases and 2 bases respectively, with 17 bases between them. The CDR3 DNA reads as TGCGCCAGCAGCCCCTTTCCCCGACAGAGTCAAGAGACCCAGTACTTC. Translating gives CASSPFPRQSQETQYF.

The chain employs TRBV20-1 and TRBJ1-2, with TRBD1 matching over 7 bases. This CDR3 region has 13 residues. Germline-derived CDR1 and CDR2 are DFQATT and SNEGSKA (reference sequence). Trimming removed 3 bases from V and 13 bases from J; junction bases left unmatched: 14. CDR3 sequence: CSASLGQDFLCTF. The DNA of the CDR3 is TGCAGTGCTAGTCTCGGACAGGACTTCTTGTGCACCTTC.

The chain carries TRBV2 and TRBJ1-5, with 7 nucleotides matching TRBD1. V was pared by 10 bases and J by 0 bases, with 3 bases of the junction left unmatched. This CDR3 is 13 amino acids long. Germline CDR1 reads SNHLY; CDR2 reads FYNNEI. CDR3 in amino acids: CATQGDSNQPQHF. As DNA, the CDR3 is TGTGCCACCCAGGGGGATAGCAATCAGCCCCAGCATTTT.

This sequence joins TRBV5-1 and TRBJ2-3; TRBD1 matches 9 bases. There are 15 residues in the CDR3. The trim removed 4 bases at V and 3 bases at J, leaving 6 bases unmatched. CDR1 and CDR2 from the germline V gene are SGHRS and YFSETQ. CDR3 coding DNA: TGCGCCAGCAGCCACCGGACAGGGGAAACAGATACGCAGTATTTT. It codes for CASSHRTGETDTQYF.

This clone was seen once. The CDR3 DNA is TGTGCCAGCAGCTTGGAGAGGGGGCGGAACACCGGGGAGCTGTTTTTT. Translation gives CASSLERGRNTGELFF. The genes are TRBV5-4 and TRBJ2-2, with TRBD1 identical over 7 bases. With V trimmed by 0 bases and J by 1 base, 3 bases remained unmatched. This CDR3 region has 16 residues. CDR1 SGHNT and CDR2 YYREEE come from the germline V gene (reference sequence).

V gene TRBV7-9 combines with J gene TRBJ2-6; no firm D call. V lost 3 bases and J 3 bases, leaving 18 bases between the germline ends. CDR1 and CDR2 (germline): SEHNR, FQNEAQ (reference sequence). This CDR3 region has 18 residues. CDR3 sequence (DNA): TGTGCCAGCAGCTTTCTGGGCAGCTCTCTCAGTGGGGCCAACGTCCTGACTTTC. It specifies CASSFLGSSLSGANVLTF.

This CDR3 is CASSLDSGGAGTGELFF. CDR3 nucleotides: TGTGCCAGCAGCTTAGACAGCGGGGGGGCCGGCACCGGGGAGCTGTTTTTT. This chain uses TRBV7-7 with TRBJ2-2; TRBD2 aligns across 10 bases. The V and J ends lost 1 base and 4 bases, in that order; junction bases with no gene match: 6. The germline gives CDR1 SSHAT, CDR2 FNYEAQ (reference sequence). This CDR3 spans 17 amino acids.

The rearrangement links TRBV29-1 to TRBJ2-6; D uncertain. Germline V gives CDR1 SQVTM, CDR2 ANQGSEA. The CDR3 has 14 residues. V was pared by 5 bases and J by 1 base, with 9 bases between. CDR3 sequence: CSVSQVSGANVLTF. CDR3 nucleotide sequence: TGCAGCGTTTCTCAGGTGTCTGGGGCCAACGTCCTGACTTTC.

The J gene is TRBJ1-2, the V gene TRBV4-1, with 10 bases fitting TRBD1. Trimming removed 4 bases from V and 3 bases from J; junction bases left unmatched: 2. CDR1 MGHRA and CDR2 YSYEKL come from the germline V gene. The CDR3 runs 14 residues. CDR3 residues: CASSLGQGDYGYTF. CDR3 in DNA: TGCGCCAGCAGCCTCGGACAGGGGGACTATGGCTACACCTTC.

This chain connects TRBV9 to TRBJ1-1; possibly TRBD1 for D (5 bases). The CDR3 is 15 residues long. Per germline, CDR1 SGDLS and CDR2 YYNGEE. Trimming stripped 0 bases from V and 0 bases from J, with 9 bases between. This CDR3 is CASSVAPGMNTEAFF. The CDR3 nucleotides are TGTGCCAGCAGCGTAGCCCCAGGGATGAACACTGAAGCTTTCTTT.

This clone showed up just once. The chain is built from TRBV23-1 and TRBJ2-7; 7 nucleotides agree with TRBD1. TRBV23-1 is given ORF status, its function remaining uncertain. The CDR3 runs to 15 residues. The V and J ends lost 0 bases and 4 bases, in that order; junction bases with no gene match: 6. CDR3 in amino acids: CASSQSVGRGYEQYF. The CDR3 DNA follows: TGCGCCAGCAGTCAATCGGTCGGCAGGGGGTACGAGCAGTACTTC.

This clone came up a few times. The V call is TRBV7-6, the J call TRBJ2-3; 9 bases line up with TRBD2. The ends lost 6 bases at V and 0 bases at J; junction bases unmatched: 10. The germline V gene has CDR1 SGHVS and CDR2 FNYEAQ. There are 17 residues in the CDR3. CDR3 region: CASSRSGSGGSTDTQYF. CDR3 coding DNA: TGTGCCAGCAGTCGGTCGGGTAGCGGGGGTAGCACAGATACGCAGTATTTT.

The chain couples TRBV12-3 or TRBV12-4 to TRBJ2-2; D may be TRBD1 (5 bases). The CDR3 runs to 12 residues. V lost 5 bases and J lost 7, with 8 bases in between. CDR3 sequence: CASSMGHGELFF. The CDR3, as DNA: TGTGCCAGCAGTATGGGGCACGGGGAGCTGTTTTTT.

CDR3 nucleotides: TGTGCCAGCAGCCGACACAGGGTAACCCTGAGGGAGACCCAGTACTTC. Its protein is CASSRHRVTLRETQYF. This chain connects TRBV11-2 to TRBJ2-5; D possibly corresponds to TRBD1 (6 bases). Germline V lookup: CDR1 SGHAT, CDR2 FQNNGV. Trimming took 5 bases from V and 5 from J, leaving 21 bases between them. This CDR3 has 16 amino acids.

The gene calls are TRBV11-2 and TRBJ1-1; no firm D call. The CDR3 contains 13 residues. V lost 1 base to trimming and J lost 1 base, with 4 bases between them. CDR1 and CDR2 (germline): SGHAT, FQNNGV. The CDR3 region has the DNA TGTGCCAGCAGCTTAGTGAGGAACACTGAAGCTTTCTTT. As protein: CASSLVRNTEAFF. Complete variable domain (other parts from reference TRBV11-2 and TRBJ1-1): EAGVAQSPRYKIIEKRQSVAFWCNPISGHATLYWYQQILGQGPKLLIQFQNNGVVDDSQLPKDRFSAERLKGVDSTLKIQPAKLEDSAVYLCASSLVRNTEAFFGQGTRLTVV.

About this clone itself: This same CDR3 is encoded by further DNA sequences in the sample. The chain carries TRBV19 and TRBJ1-4; unclear D gene. This CDR3 contains 13 residues. Germline V gives CDR1 LNHDA, CDR2 SQIVND (reference sequence). Deletions cut 5 bases from V and 0 bases from J, with 4 bases between. In DNA, the CDR3 is TGTGCCAGTAGTGGCCCAACTAATGAAAAACTGTTTTTT. Its translation is CASSGPTNEKLFF.